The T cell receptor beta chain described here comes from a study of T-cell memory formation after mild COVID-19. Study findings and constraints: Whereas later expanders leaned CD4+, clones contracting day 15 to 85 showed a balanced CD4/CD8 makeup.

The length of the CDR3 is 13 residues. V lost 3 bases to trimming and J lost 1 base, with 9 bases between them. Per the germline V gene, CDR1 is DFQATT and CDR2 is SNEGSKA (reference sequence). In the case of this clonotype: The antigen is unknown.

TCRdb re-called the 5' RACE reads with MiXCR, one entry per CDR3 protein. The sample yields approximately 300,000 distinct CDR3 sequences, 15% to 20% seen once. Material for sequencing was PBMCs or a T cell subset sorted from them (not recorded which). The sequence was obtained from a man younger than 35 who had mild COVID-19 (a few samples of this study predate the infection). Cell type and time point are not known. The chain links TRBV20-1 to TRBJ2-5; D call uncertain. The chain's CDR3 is CSASWVPQETQYF. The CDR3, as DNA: TGCAGTGCTAGTTGGGTCCCCCAAGAGACCCAGTACTTC.